The rows below give T cell receptor beta chains drawn from one sample of a study of T cells in Graves' hyperthyroidism and ophthalmopathy. TCRdb reprocessed the multiplex PCR reads via MiXCR and lists one record per CDR3 protein. The sample holds hundreds of thousands of distinct CDR3 sequences; roughly 14% are singletons and the top ten take about an eighth. The specimen sequenced was blood. The receptors shown here come from a woman in her 50s with Graves' ophthalmopathy. CDR3s leave out the opening cysteine and the closing phenylalanine or tryptophan. A D gene is named only where the DNA matches it firmly.

j_call v_call d_call cdr3_aa
TRBJ2-7 TRBV2 TRBD1 ASSVETGGFYEQY
TRBJ1-2 TRBV28 . ASTLTYANYGYT
TRBJ2-5 TRBV6-1 . ASSAQLGTQY
TRBJ2-1 TRBV5-6 . ASRKEVGDYNEQF
TRBJ2-7 TRBV11-3 . ASSLTPSYEQY
TRBJ1-2 TRBV20-1 TRBD1 SARDRDRGGYGYT
TRBJ2-3 TRBV20-1 TRBD2 SASLREPTDIADTQY
TRBJ1-4 TRBV18 TRBD1 ASSLGTELEKLF
TRBJ2-5 TRBV20-1 . SARDVAVQETQY
TRBJ2-7 TRBV18 . ASSPRAGIIYEQY
TRBJ2-7 TRBV6-2/TRBV6-3 . ASVAQGTPGNYEQY
TRBJ1-1 TRBV3-1 . ASSQAESGAF
TRBJ2-4 TRBV19 . ASSIGGSENIQY
TRBJ1-1 TRBV20-1 TRBD1 SARDPWTGGGNTEAF
TRBJ2-1 TRBV5-1 . ASSFGRFVNEQF
TRBJ2-5 TRBV9 . ASSPTGGHRTQETQY
TRBJ2-2 TRBV29-1 TRBD1 SVGGKGAPGAGELF
TRBJ2-7 TRBV6-1 . ATTESSYEQY
TRBJ2-1 TRBV5-1 . ASSFGLKRRTYNEQF
TRBJ1-5 TRBV20-1 TRBD1 SARDSGQGHQPQH
TRBJ2-1 TRBV18 . ASSPRQSPDNEQF
TRBJ2-2 TRBV30 TRBD1 AWSTHRGRNTGELF
TRBJ1-1 TRBV20-1 . SVSGVRNSEAF
TRBJ1-1 TRBV12-5 . ASGLSVNTEAF
TRBJ1-5 TRBV5-6 . ASSSRARINQPQH
TRBJ2-1 TRBV5-1 TRBD2 ASSARTSGRASYNEQF
TRBJ2-2 TRBV9 . ASGRQVMPGELF
TRBJ2-2 TRBV18 . ATPPGQAVSFTGELF
TRBJ2-7 TRBV6-2/TRBV6-3 . ASSPGHLSYEQY
TRBJ1-5 TRBV7-8 . ASSSGGGSREPQH
TRBJ1-1 TRBV10-3 . AISAAGGSTEAF
TRBJ1-2 TRBV20-1 . STPFRTDEYGYT
TRBJ2-1 TRBV2 . ASNPSSYNEQF
TRBJ2-2 TRBV20-1 . SARDRRRGPGELF
TRBJ2-2 TRBV2 TRBD2 ASSGTSGNTGELF
TRBJ1-1 TRBV12-3/TRBV12-4 TRBD1 ASSLAGGQGAAEAF
TRBJ2-5 TRBV11-2 TRBD2 ASSLGREGTQY
TRBJ2-1 TRBV7-9 . ASSLGTGGVSYNEQF
TRBJ2-7 TRBV6-2/TRBV6-3 TRBD1 ASSYTTGDRYEQY
TRBJ1-1 TRBV2 . ASSGAEAF
TRBJ2-1 TRBV28 . ASSSFPEQF
TRBJ2-1 TRBV10-3 TRBD2 AIRGTSGSRNEQF
TRBJ1-1 TRBV29-1 . SVEMNTEAF
TRBJ2-7 TRBV24-1 . ATSLTGEDEQY
TRBJ2-1 TRBV7-2 TRBD2 ASSLGGSGSSNEQF
TRBJ2-5 TRBV6-1 TRBD2 ASSTISPGLAGEQETQY
TRBJ2-7 TRBV27 . ASSLQSSYEQY
TRBJ1-2 TRBV12-5 . ASAPLPGQENYGYT
TRBJ1-1 TRBV29-1 . SVGSGGLWNTEAF
TRBJ2-1 TRBV5-1 . ASSPATAYNEQF
TRBJ2-1 TRBV6-1 TRBD2 ASSVPGLAGWEQF
TRBJ2-6 TRBV7-3 . ASGGSGANVLT